The 20 T cell receptor beta chains in this list originate from one sample, sequenced in a study of tumor and adjacent non-tumor tissue in lung cancer. A modified ARM-PCR protocol with three rounds of nested PCR amplified TCRbeta. TCRdb reprocessed the multiplex PCR reads via MiXCR and lists one record per CDR3 protein. The sample gives about 110,000 distinct CDR3 sequences, roughly two thirds of which show up once; around 17% is in the top ten. The template was RNA from unsorted bulk tissue. Distant lung tissue was collected more than 3 cm away from the tumor edge. Sequencing was carried out using distant non-tumor lung tissue. These TCRs come from a man aged 55 to 70 with non-small cell lung cancer.

V is TRBV12-3 or TRBV12-4 and J is TRBJ1-6; D gene ambiguous. The CDR3 contains 13 residues. V lost 6 bases, J lost 6 bases, and 9 bases lay in between. The CDR3 spells CASSPASNSPLHF. CDR3 bases: TGTGCCAGCAGCCCCGCCTCTAATTCACCCCTCCACTTT.

In its sample, this clonotype was seen once. One end of the junction varies from germline; a read error may be responsible. V gene TRBV6-2 or TRBV6-3 combines with J gene TRBJ2-2; D may be TRBD2 (5 bases). CDR1 MNHEY and CDR2 SVGEGT come from the germline V gene. The CDR3 loop spans 13 amino acids. CDR3 amino acids: CASLGENTGELFF. The CDR3 bases are TGTGCCAGCTTGGGAGAAAACACCGGGGAGCTGTTCTTT.

Remarks on this clonotype: The missing conserved phenylalanine or tryptophan at the end of this CDR3 makes a read error likely. The DNA is omitted, as the CDR3 cannot be located on it reliably, and the CDR3 follows TCRdb's listing. The chain is built from TRBV4-3 and TRBJ2-7. From germline, CDR1 is LGHNA and CDR2 YSLEER. The CDR3 spans 12 amino acids, including both terminal residues. The CDR3 reads CASSRGYGEHYL.

Ten or more counts support this clonotype. The chain combines TRBV7-9 with TRBJ2-7; 7 bases fit TRBD2. The germline V gene encodes CDR1 SEHNR and CDR2 FQNEAQ (reference sequence). The CDR3 consists of 14 residues. V lost 4 bases, J lost 0 bases, and 3 bases stayed unmatched. CDR3 nucleotide sequence: TGTGCCAGCAGCTCGGGAGGCCTCTCCTACGAGCAGTACTTC. Translating it yields CASSSGGLSYEQYF.

As for this clonotype: Mismatch with germline at one junction end may stem from a read error. The J gene is TRBJ2-3, the V gene TRBV11-2; unclear D gene. CDR1 is SGHAT, CDR2 FQNNGV, per germline. The CDR3 runs 12 residues. The CDR3 here is CAGSLVSDTQYF. CDR3 sequence (DNA): TGTGCCGGCAGCTTAGTATCAGATACGCAGTATTTT.

A word on this clonotype: Just one base apart from a much larger clone, this may be a read error. Lacking the conserved final phenylalanine or tryptophan, this CDR3 likely reflects a read error. CDR3 sequence: CASSRQGGGYTI. The CDR3 nucleotides are TGTGCCAGCAGTCGACAGGGAGGGGGCTACACCATC. V gene TRBV6-5 combines with J gene TRBJ1-2; 7 bases align to TRBD1. Germline V lookup: CDR1 MNHEY, CDR2 SVGAGI. The length of the CDR3 is 12 residues. The trim removed 5 bases at V and 8 bases at J, leaving 5 bases unmatched.

The chain carries TRBV14 and TRBJ2-1; tentatively, D is TRBD2 (5 bases). The J call may be incorrect, as the DNA end agrees better with TRBJ2-7. This CDR3 has 17 amino acids. Germline V lookup: CDR1 SGHDN, CDR2 FVKESK. CDR3 DNA sequence: TGTGCCAGCAGGCCTATAACCGGGATTTCCTCCTACAATGAGCAGTACTTC. Translation: CASRPITGISSYNEQYF.

Concerning this clonotype itself: A much more abundant neighbour one base away suggests this may be a read error. This chain's CDR3 is CAISDYEGWSTEAFF. The DNA for the CDR3 is TGTGCCATCAGTGACTACGAGGGGTGGAGCACTGAAGCTTTCTTT. The rearrangement uses TRBV10-3 and TRBJ1-1; tentatively, D is TRBD1 (5 bases). CDR3 size: 15 residues. Per the germline V gene, CDR1 is ENHRY and CDR2 is SYGVKD. V dropped 3 bases and J dropped 4 bases, with 15 bases sitting between them.

This clonotype has a count of ten or more. The rearrangement joins TRBV12-3 or TRBV12-4 to TRBJ2-2, with D uncertain. The CDR3 consists of 15 residues. V lost 6 bases and J lost 2, with 13 bases in between. CDR3 amino acids: CASSHFEVNTGELFF. CDR3 nucleotide sequence: TGTGCCAGCAGCCATTTTGAAGTTAACACCGGGGAGCTGTTTTTT.

This clonotype showed up many times. J is TRBJ2-1 and V is TRBV29-1; 10 bases agree with TRBD2. CDR1 is SQVTM and CDR2 is ANQGSEA in the germline V gene. The J segment lost 7 bases and the V segment lost 1 base, leaving 7 bases of the junction unmatched. The length of the CDR3 is 15 residues. In nucleotides, the CDR3 is TGCAGCGTTGAAGGGTTAGCGGGGGGCCTAAATGAGCAGTTCTTC. The encoded protein is CSVEGLAGGLNEQFF.

About this clonotype itself: The junction departs from the called germline gene at one end, perhaps through a read error. The gene calls are TRBV28 and TRBJ2-7; 12 bases align to TRBD2. The CDR3 is 15 amino acids. Germline V gene sequence: CDR1 MDHEN, CDR2 SYDVKM. CDR3 sequence reads: CVSSLLAGGSYEQYF. The DNA of the CDR3 is TGTGTCAGCAGTTTGCTAGCGGGAGGGTCCTACGAGCAGTACTTC.

This clonotype was counted at least ten times. The J gene is TRBJ2-1, the V gene TRBV10-1, with D possibly TRBD1 on 6 matching bases. This CDR3 is 17 amino acids long. V was cut by 8 bases and J by 0 bases, with 20 bases left in between. Germline V CDR1 and CDR2: WNHNN, SYGVQD (reference sequence). The CDR3 is CASSLPSDRSSYNEQFF. The CDR3 bases are TGCGCCAGCTCTCTCCCCTCAGACAGGAGCTCCTACAATGAGCAGTTCTTC.

This clonotype was recorded many times. J is TRBJ1-1 and V is TRBV12-3 or TRBV12-4, with TRBD1 as a possible D gene (6 bases). V lost 5 bases and J 2 bases, leaving 15 bases between the germline ends. This CDR3 is built from 15 residues. CDR3 region: CASSPHRASNTEAFF. CDR3 in DNA: TGTGCCAGCAGTCCGCACAGGGCCTCAAACACTGAAGCTTTCTTT.

In the case of this clonotype: With a much larger clone just one base away, this may be a read error. The chain employs TRBV2 and TRBJ2-2; possibly TRBD1 or TRBD2 for D (5 bases each). This CDR3 comprises 14 residues. V was pared by 6 bases and J by 7 bases, with 15 bases between. Germline V CDR1 and CDR2: SNHLY, FYNNEI. The CDR3: CASRVGDEGGELFF. CDR3 in DNA: TGTGCCAGCAGGGTCGGGGACGAAGGCGGGGAGCTGTTTTTT.

In the case of this clonotype: A read error may produce the germline difference seen at one junction end. The chain links TRBV6-6 to TRBJ2-1; TRBD1 might be the D (5 bases). The CDR3 loop spans 15 amino acids. Germline CDR1 reads MNHNY; CDR2 reads SVGAGI (reference sequence). For the CDR3, the DNA is TGTACCAGCAGTTCCGCAGGGTGGGAATACAATGAGCAATTCTTC. Protein: CTSSSAGWEYNEQFF.

Comments on this clonotype: The junction shows a germline mismatch at one end, possibly a read error. This chain's CDR3 is CACSAEVASFQFF. CDR3 DNA: TGTGCCTGCAGCGCAGAAGTGGCTAGCTTCCAGTTCTTC. This sequence joins TRBV11-3 and TRBJ2-1; D may be TRBD2 (5 bases). The CDR3 runs 13 residues. Germline V lookup: CDR1 SGHNT, CDR2 YENEEA. The full variable domain, with the rest looked up from reference TRBV11-3 and TRBJ2-1, is EAGVVQSPRYKIIEKKQPVAFWCNPISGHNTLYWYLQNLGQGPELLIRYENEEAVDDSQLPKDRFSAERLKGVDSTLKIQPAELGDSAVYLCACSAEVASFQFFGPGTRLTVL.

For this clonotype: One end of the junction fails to match germline, which may point to a read error. The chain links TRBV11-3 to TRBJ2-1; TRBD2 agrees at 10 bases. The CDR3 totals 17 residues. Germline-derived CDR1 and CDR2 are SGHNT and YENEEA. The CDR3 sequence is CASLEGLARWPGNERFF. The CDR3 coding sequence is TGTGCCAGCTTAGAGGGACTAGCGAGATGGCCTGGGAATGAGCGGTTCTTC.

This clonotype was seen just once. As the CDR3 is not closed by the conserved phenylalanine or tryptophan, this likely results from a read error. The genes are TRBV4-3 and TRBJ1-5; no reliable D call. This CDR3 is built from 15 residues. Germline values: CDR1 LGHNA, CDR2 YSLEER. The CDR3 nucleotides read TGCGCCAGCAGCCAAGATCTGGGAGAAAATCAGCACCAGCATCTT. Amino acids: CASSQDLGENQHQHL.

As concerns this clonotype: With a much larger clone just one base away, this may be a read error. The CDR3 region is CASSTLDGLGSHTF. CDR3 bases: TGTGCCAGCAGTACCCTCGACGGCCTTGGAAGCCACACCTTC. This chain links TRBV6-1 with TRBJ1-2; D is ambiguous. Germline V gives CDR1 MNHNS, CDR2 SASEGT. V gave up 5 bases and J gave up 12 bases, with 22 bases separating them. The CDR3 extends over 14 amino acids.

This clonotype appeared a few times. This chain connects TRBV6-4 to TRBJ2-1, with a tentative D call TRBD2 (7 bases). Between the trimmed V and J ends, which lost 8 bases and 10 bases, there was a span of 24 bases. This CDR3 is 15 amino acids long. In germline, CDR1 is MRHNA, CDR2 SNTAGT. The CDR3 DNA sequence: TGTGCCAGCGCGAAGGGGGGGGAGGGGTTCTCCGAGCAGTTCTTC. Amino acids: CASAKGGEGFSEQFF.